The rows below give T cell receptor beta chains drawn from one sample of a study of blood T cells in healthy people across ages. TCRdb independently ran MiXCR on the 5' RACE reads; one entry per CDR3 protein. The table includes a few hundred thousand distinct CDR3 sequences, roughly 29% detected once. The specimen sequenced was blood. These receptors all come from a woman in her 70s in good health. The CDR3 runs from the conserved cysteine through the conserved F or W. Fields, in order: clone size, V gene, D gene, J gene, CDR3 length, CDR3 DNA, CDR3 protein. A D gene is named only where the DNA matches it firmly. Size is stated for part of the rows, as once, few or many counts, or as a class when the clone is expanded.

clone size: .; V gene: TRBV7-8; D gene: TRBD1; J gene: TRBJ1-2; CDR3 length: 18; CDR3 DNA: TGTGCCGGCAGCTTAACGCGCCGACAGGGGACTCGAAACTATGGCTACACCTTC; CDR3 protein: CAGSLTRRQGTRNYGYTF
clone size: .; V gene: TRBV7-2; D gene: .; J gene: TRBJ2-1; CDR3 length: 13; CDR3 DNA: TGTGCCAGCAGCATAAAGGGGGGAAATGAGCAGTTCTTC; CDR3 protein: CASSIKGGNEQFF
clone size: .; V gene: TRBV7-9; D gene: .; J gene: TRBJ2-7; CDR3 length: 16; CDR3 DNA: TGTGCCAGCAGCTTAGGGGCCCGGCAGGACAGTTACGAGCAGTACTTC; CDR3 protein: CASSLGARQDSYEQYF
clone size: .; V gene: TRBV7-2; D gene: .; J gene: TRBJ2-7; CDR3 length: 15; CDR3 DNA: TGTGCCAGCAGTGAAGGGGTGGGGAGCTCCTACGAGCAGTACTTC; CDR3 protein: CASSEGVGSSYEQYF
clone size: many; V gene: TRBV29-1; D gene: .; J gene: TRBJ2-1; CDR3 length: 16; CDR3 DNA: TGCAGCGTTGAGCGTCGGACCTCGGGACCCCACAATGAGCAGTTCTTC; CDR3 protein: CSVERRTSGPHNEQFF
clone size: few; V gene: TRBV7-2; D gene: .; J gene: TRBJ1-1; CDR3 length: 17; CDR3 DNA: TGTGCCAGCAGCTCCTTAACTCGGGGGCTGTGGGATACTGAAGCTTTCTTT; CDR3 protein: CASSSLTRGLWDTEAFF
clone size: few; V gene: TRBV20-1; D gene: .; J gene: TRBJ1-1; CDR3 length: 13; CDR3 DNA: TGCAGTGCTAGAGATATAGAAGGGGCTGAAGCTTTCTTT; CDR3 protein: CSARDIEGAEAFF
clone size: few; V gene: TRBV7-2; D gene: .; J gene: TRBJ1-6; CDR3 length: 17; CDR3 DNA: TGTGCCAGCAGCTTAATGTGGTCGGCAGCCTATAATTCACCCCTCCACTTT; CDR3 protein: CASSLMWSAAYNSPLHF
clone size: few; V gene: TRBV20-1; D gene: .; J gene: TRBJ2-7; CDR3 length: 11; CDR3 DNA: TGCAGTGCTGGGGTCTCCTGCGAGCAGTACTTC; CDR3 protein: CSAGVSCEQYF
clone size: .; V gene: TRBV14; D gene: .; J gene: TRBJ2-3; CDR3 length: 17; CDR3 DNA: TGTGCCAGCAGCCAAGATCAGGGGACCCAGCCAACAGATACGCAGTATTTT; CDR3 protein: CASSQDQGTQPTDTQYF
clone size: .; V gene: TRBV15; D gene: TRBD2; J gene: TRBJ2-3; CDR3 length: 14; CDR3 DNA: TGTGCCACCAGCCTAGCGGGGCCTACAGATACGCAGTATTTT; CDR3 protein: CATSLAGPTDTQYF
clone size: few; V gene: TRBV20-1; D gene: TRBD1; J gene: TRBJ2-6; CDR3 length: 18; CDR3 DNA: TGCAGTGCTAGAGTCGCGGGACAGGGGAAATTTGGGGCCAACGTCCTGACTTTC; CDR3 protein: CSARVAGQGKFGANVLTF
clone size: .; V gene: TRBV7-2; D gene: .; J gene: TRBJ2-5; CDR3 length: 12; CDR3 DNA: TGTGCCAGCAGCTTAGTGGGCAGGGAGCAGCTCTTC; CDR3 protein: CASSLVGREQLF
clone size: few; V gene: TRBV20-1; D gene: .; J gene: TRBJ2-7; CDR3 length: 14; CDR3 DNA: TGCAGTGCTATCGACTGGAAGAACTCCTACGAGCAGTACTTC; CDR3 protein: CSAIDWKNSYEQYF
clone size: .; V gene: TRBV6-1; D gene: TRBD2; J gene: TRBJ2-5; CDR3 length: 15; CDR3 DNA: TGTGCCAGCAGTGAAGATGAGCGGGGGCGGGAGACCCAGTACTTC; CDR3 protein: CASSEDERGRETQYF
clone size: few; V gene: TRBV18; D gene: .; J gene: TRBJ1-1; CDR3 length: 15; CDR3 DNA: TGTGCCAGCTCACCACCTGCCCGGGGGAACACTGAAGCTTTCTTT; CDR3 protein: CASSPPARGNTEAFF
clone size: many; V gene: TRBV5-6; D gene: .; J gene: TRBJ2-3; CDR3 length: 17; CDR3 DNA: TGTGCCAGCAGCTTGGAGCCCTGGAGGGGCGGCACAGATACGCAGTATTTT; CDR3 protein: CASSLEPWRGGTDTQYF
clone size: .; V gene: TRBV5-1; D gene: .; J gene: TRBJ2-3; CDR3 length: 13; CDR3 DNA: TGCGCCAGCAGCTACGACGGAGGGGATACGCAGTATTTT; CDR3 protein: CASSYDGGDTQYF
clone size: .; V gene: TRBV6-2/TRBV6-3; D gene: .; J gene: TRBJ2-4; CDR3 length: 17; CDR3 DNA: TGTGCCAGCAGTTCTTCCTCCGGGAGACAAGCCAAAAACATTCAGTACTTC; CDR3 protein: CASSSSSGRQAKNIQYF
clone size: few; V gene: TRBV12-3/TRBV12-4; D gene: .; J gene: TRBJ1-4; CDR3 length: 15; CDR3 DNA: TGTGCCAGCAGTTTAAATCTCAGGGATTCTGAAAAACTGTTTTTT; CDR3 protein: CASSLNLRDSEKLFF
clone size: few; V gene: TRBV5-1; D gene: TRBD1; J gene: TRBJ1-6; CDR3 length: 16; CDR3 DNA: TGCGCCAGCAGCTTCACACAGGGGTCCTATAATTCACCCCTCCACTTT; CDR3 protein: CASSFTQGSYNSPLHF
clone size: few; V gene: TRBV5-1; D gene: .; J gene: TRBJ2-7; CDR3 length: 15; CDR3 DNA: TGCGCCAGCAGTCGAGAGCCTATCATGGTCTACGAGCAGTACTTC; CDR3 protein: CASSREPIMVYEQYF
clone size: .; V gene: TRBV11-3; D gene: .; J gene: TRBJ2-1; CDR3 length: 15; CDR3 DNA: TGTGCCAGCAGCCAGGAAGGGAACAGGGACAATGAGCAGTTCTTC; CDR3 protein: CASSQEGNRDNEQFF
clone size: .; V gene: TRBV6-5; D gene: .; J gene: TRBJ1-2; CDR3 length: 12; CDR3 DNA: TGTGCCAGCAGTCCTAGGTTGTCCGGCTACACCTTC; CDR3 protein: CASSPRLSGYTF
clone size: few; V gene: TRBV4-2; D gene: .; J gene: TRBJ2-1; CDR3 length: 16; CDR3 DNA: TGTGCCAGCAGCCAAGTCGGGGGAACTTCCGATGGTGAGCAGTTCTTC; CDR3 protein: CASSQVGGTSDGEQFF
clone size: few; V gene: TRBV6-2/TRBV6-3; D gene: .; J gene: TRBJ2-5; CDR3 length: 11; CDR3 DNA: TGTGCCAGCGGACACACAGAGACCCAGTACTTC; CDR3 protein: CASGHTETQYF
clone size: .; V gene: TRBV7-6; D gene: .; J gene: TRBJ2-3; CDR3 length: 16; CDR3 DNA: TGTGCCAGCAGCAGATCACTCGGACTTAGTCGAGATACGCAATATTTT; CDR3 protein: CASSRSLGLSRDTQYF
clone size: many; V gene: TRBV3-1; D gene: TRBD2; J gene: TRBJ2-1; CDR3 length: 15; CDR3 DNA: TGCGCCAGCAGCCAACGGGCGGGGGACGACAATGAGCAGTTCTTC; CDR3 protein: CASSQRAGDDNEQFF